This T cell receptor beta chain was retrieved from a study of T cell responses to AZD1222 COVID-19 vaccine. Using immunoSEQ multiplex PCR, the repertoire was profiled, and TCRdb retains in-frame clones only, with some absent. The data show 110,000 or so clones, around 84% seen once. Overall study results and limits: Dominant at 160-218 and 743-854, vaccine-associated CD4 TCRs also spanned spike.

Worth noting for this clone: Its antigen is not identified.

The CDR3 has 16 amino acids. Germline V gene lookup returns CDR1 SGHTA and CDR2 FQGNSA. With 2 bases clipped from V and 0 bases from J, the junction kept 4 bases outside the gene matches. The material was peripheral blood, obtained 28 days after the second AZD1222 dose. J is TRBJ2-7 and V is TRBV7-2; 10 nucleotides align to TRBD2. The TCR originated in an adult who received the AZD1222 COVID-19 vaccine. The CDR3 region has the DNA TGTGCCAGCAGCTTATTAGCGGGGGGACCCTCCTACGAGCAGTACTTC. Residues: CASSLLAGGPSYEQYF.